A selection of T cell receptor beta chains follows, all from one sample in a study of T cell changes during pregnancy in multiple sclerosis. Sequenced by immunoSEQ multiplex PCR; TCRdb stores in-frame clones only, minus some. Of approximately 90,000 clones in the sample, roughly 90% were seen once. This material consisted of peripheral blood, taken in the first trimester of pregnancy. The receptor set was obtained from a female donor with multiple sclerosis, enrolled in a pregnancy study. CDR3s include the opening cysteine and the closing phenylalanine or tryptophan. A D gene is named only where the DNA matches it firmly. Size tells how often a clone was seen (once, few, many) or the class of an expanded clone, and some rows leave it out.

J gene: TRBJ2-1; clone size: .; D gene: .; V gene: TRBV29-1; CDR3 DNA: TGCAGCGTTGTGGGCAGGGTCCACAATGAGCAGTTCTTC; CDR3 protein: CSVVGRVHNEQFF
J gene: TRBJ2-7; clone size: .; D gene: TRBD1; V gene: TRBV28; CDR3 DNA: TGTGCCAGCAGTTTCGGAACAGGGGCTACCGAGCAGTACTTC; CDR3 protein: CASSFGTGATEQYF
J gene: TRBJ1-6; clone size: .; D gene: TRBD1; V gene: TRBV15; CDR3 DNA: TGTGCCACCAGCAGAGCGGACAGGGATTCACCCCTCCACTTT; CDR3 protein: CATSRADRDSPLHF
J gene: TRBJ1-1; clone size: .; D gene: .; V gene: TRBV5-6; CDR3 DNA: TGTGCCAGCAGCTTGGCCGACAGGTACACTGAAGCTTTCTTT; CDR3 protein: CASSLADRYTEAFF
J gene: TRBJ2-1; clone size: .; D gene: TRBD2; V gene: TRBV27; CDR3 DNA: TGTGCCAGCAGTGGAATCGTACTAGCGGGAGATAATGAGCAGTTCTTC; CDR3 protein: CASSGIVLAGDNEQFF
J gene: TRBJ2-7; clone size: .; D gene: .; V gene: TRBV28; CDR3 DNA: TGTGCCAGCAGTTTGGGTCCCCAGGGTAAGCAGTACTTC; CDR3 protein: CASSLGPQGKQYF
J gene: TRBJ1-2; clone size: once; D gene: .; V gene: TRBV28; CDR3 DNA: TGTGCCAGCAGGTCGGGAGGGCAGAACTATGGCTACACCTTC; CDR3 protein: CASRSGGQNYGYTF
J gene: TRBJ1-1; clone size: .; D gene: .; V gene: TRBV2; CDR3 DNA: TGTGCCAGCAGATATGGGCAAATCATGAACACTGAAGCTTTCTTT; CDR3 protein: CASRYGQIMNTEAFF
J gene: TRBJ2-6; clone size: .; D gene: TRBD2; V gene: TRBV30; CDR3 DNA: TGTGCCTGGAGGGGACTAGCGGGTCTCTCTGGGGCCAACGTCCTGACTTTC; CDR3 protein: CAWRGLAGLSGANVLTF
J gene: TRBJ1-5; clone size: .; D gene: .; V gene: TRBV21-1; CDR3 DNA: TGTGGCCCACGGGGGAACAATCAGCCCCAGCATTTT; CDR3 protein: CGPRGNNQPQHF
J gene: TRBJ2-3; clone size: .; D gene: TRBD1; V gene: TRBV7-6; CDR3 DNA: TGTGCCAGCAGCGCCGGGACAGGGTGGATTACAGATACGCAGTATTTT; CDR3 protein: CASSAGTGWITDTQYF
J gene: TRBJ1-2; clone size: .; D gene: .; V gene: TRBV5-1; CDR3 DNA: TGCGCCAGCAGCCCGAGTCCGACCGCGAGCGGGGGCTACACCTTC; CDR3 protein: CASSPSPTASGGYTF
J gene: TRBJ2-6; clone size: .; D gene: TRBD2; V gene: TRBV5-4; CDR3 DNA: TGTGCCAGCAGCCCCCCCCGGGGGGGTTTCTCTGGGGCCAACGTCCTGACTTTC; CDR3 protein: CASSPPRGGFSGANVLTF
J gene: TRBJ1-4; clone size: once; D gene: .; V gene: TRBV27; CDR3 DNA: TGTGCCAGCAGTCCAGGGGCGACGGCTATCGTTAATGAAAAACTGTTTTTT; CDR3 protein: CASSPGATAIVNEKLFF
J gene: TRBJ1-5; clone size: .; D gene: .; V gene: TRBV15; CDR3 DNA: TGTGCCACCAGCAGAGCCAGGGTCAAGGATCAGCCCCAGCATTTT; CDR3 protein: CATSRARVKDQPQHF